This T cell receptor beta chain stems from a study of cytomegalovirus exposure and HLA in healthy donors. J lost 6 bases, V lost 3 bases, and 5 bases had no gene match. The germline gives CDR1 MGHRA, CDR2 YSYEKL. CDR3 length: 13 amino acids. With 60 Vbeta and 13 Jbeta primers, the PCR was carried out. The data were produced by immunoSEQ multiplex PCR, yet TCRdb's version contains in-frame clones alone and is incomplete. The table has about 200,000 clones, 82% seen once; the top ten hold about 6%. The TCR comes from a middle-aged man in good health and CMV-seropositive. The specimen was PBMCs. The chain employs TRBV4-1 and TRBJ2-7, with TRBD1 identical over 7 bases. The DNA for the CDR3 is TGCGCCAGCAGCCATTCGACAGGGTTCGAGCAGTACGTC. Translated, it gives CASSHSTGFEQYV.